This T cell receptor (beta chain) was sequenced in a study of sequential checkpoint blockade in melanoma. Across the whole study: Randomization was 1:1 between first-line nivolumab→ipilimumab and ipilimumab→nivolumab. After both sequences, patients received maintenance nivolumab.

TCRdb's copy holds only in-frame clones and misses some; the assay was immunoSEQ multiplex PCR. The sample includes roughly 29,000 clones, over 80% of them seen just once. Treatment denoted: randomized to nivolumab then ipilimumab (arm A) or the reverse (arm B). Patients had received no earlier DNA-damaging chemotherapy. CDR3 length equals 11 residues. The germline V gene encodes CDR1 MNHNS and CDR2 SASEGT. Trimming left V 3 bases short and J 7 bases short, with 7 bases between. The V gene is TRBV6-1, the J gene TRBJ2-7; D is uncertain. This TCR derives from a human donor with melanoma. This specimen was CD8+ T cells sorted from blood (inferred from file names), taken from a patient given nivolumab and ipilimumab in sequence. The CDR3 here is CASSDSEEQYF. CDR3 nucleotide sequence: TGTGCCAGCAGTGACTCGGAGGAGCAGTACTTC.